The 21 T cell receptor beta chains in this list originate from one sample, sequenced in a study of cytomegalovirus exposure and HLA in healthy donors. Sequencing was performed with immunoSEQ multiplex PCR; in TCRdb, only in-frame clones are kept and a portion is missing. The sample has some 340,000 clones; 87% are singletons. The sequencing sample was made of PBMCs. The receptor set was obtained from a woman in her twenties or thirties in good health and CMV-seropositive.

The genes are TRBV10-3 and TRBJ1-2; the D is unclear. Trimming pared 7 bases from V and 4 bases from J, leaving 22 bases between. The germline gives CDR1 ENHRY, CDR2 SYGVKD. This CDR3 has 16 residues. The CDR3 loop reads CAIMGTTVRLGYGYTF. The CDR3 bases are TGTGCCATCATGGGTACCACAGTTCGTCTTGGCTATGGCTACACCTTC.

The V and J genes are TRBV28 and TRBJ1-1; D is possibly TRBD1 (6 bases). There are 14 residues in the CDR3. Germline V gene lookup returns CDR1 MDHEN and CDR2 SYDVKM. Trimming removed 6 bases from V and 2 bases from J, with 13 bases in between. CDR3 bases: TGTGCCAGCAGGCCGAGCAGGGGAAACACTGAAGCTTTCTTT. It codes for CASRPSRGNTEAFF.

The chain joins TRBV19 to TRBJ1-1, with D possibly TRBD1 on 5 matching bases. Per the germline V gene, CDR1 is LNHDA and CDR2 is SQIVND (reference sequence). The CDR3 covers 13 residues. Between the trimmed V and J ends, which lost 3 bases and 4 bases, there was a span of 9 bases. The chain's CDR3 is CASSMFGGTEAFF. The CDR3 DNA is TGTGCCAGTAGTATGTTCGGGGGCACTGAAGCTTTCTTT.

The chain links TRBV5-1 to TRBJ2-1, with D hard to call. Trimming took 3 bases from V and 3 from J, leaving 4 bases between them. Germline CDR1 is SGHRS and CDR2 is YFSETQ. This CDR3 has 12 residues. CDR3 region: CASSSDYNEQFF. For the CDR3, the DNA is TGCGCCAGCAGCTCCGACTACAATGAGCAGTTCTTC.

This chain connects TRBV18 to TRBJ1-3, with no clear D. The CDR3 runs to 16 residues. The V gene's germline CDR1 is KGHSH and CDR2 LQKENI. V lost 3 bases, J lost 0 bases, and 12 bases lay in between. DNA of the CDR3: TGTGCCAGCTCACCCGGGTCAGCACACTCTGGAAACACCATATATTTT. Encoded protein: CASSPGSAHSGNTIYF.

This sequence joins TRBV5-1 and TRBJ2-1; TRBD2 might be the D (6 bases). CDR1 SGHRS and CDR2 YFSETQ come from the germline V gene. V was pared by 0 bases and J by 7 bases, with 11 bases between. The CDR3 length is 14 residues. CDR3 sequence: CASSLEGLANEQFF. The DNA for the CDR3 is TGCGCCAGCAGCTTGGAAGGCCTAGCGAATGAGCAGTTCTTC.

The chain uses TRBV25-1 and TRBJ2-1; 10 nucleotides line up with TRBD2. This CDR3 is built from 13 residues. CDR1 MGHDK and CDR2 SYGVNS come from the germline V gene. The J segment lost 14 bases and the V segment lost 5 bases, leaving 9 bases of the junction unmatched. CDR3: CASSLPGGTSEFF. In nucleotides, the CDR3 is TGTGCCAGCAGTCTACCCGGAGGGACTAGCGAGTTCTTC.

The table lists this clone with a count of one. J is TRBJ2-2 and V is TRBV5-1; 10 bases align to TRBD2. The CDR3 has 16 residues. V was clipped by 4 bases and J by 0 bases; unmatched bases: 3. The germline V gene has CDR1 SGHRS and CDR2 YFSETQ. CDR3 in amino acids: CASSLTSGANTGELFF. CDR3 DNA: TGCGCCAGCAGCCTAACTAGCGGGGCGAACACCGGGGAGCTGTTTTTT. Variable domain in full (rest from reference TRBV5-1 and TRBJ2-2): KAGVTQTPRYLIKTRGQQVTLSCSPISGHRSVSWYQQTPGQGLQFLFEYFSETQRNKGNFPGRFSGRQFSNSRSEMNVSTLELGDSALYLCASSLTSGANTGELFFGEGSRLTVL.

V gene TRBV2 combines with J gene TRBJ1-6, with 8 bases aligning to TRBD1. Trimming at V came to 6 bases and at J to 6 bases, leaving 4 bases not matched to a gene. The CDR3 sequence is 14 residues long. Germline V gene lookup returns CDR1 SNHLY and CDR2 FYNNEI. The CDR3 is CASRRQGINSPLHF. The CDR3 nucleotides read TGTGCCAGCAGACGACAGGGGATTAATTCACCCCTCCACTTT.

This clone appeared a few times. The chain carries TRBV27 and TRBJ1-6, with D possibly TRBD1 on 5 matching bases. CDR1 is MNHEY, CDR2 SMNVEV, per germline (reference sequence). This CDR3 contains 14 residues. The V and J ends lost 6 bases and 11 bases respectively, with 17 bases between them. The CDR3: CASSRVGLGAPLHF. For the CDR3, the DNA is TGTGCCAGCAGCCGCGTGGGGTTGGGGGCACCCCTCCACTTT.

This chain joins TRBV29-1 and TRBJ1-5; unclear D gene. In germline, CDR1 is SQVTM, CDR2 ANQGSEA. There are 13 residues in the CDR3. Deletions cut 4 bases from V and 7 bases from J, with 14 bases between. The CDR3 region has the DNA TGCAGCGTTGGGGAGGGTTTCAAGCAGCCCCAGCATTTT. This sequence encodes CSVGEGFKQPQHF.

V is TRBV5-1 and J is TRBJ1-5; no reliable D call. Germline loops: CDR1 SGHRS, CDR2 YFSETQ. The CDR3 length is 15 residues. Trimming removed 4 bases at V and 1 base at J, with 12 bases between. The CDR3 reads CASSTGEGSNQPQHF. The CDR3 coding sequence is TGCGCCAGCAGCACCGGTGAAGGGAGCAATCAGCCCCAGCATTTT.

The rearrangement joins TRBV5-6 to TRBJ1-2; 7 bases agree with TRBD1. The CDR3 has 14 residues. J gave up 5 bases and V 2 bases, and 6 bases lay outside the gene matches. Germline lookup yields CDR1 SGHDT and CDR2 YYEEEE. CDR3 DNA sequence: TGTGCCAGCAGCTTCAGGGGGGGTATTTATGGCTACACCTTC. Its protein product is CASSFRGGIYGYTF. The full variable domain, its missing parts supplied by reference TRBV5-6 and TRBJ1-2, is DAGVTQSPTHLIKTRGQQVTLRCSPKSGHDTVSWYQQALGQGPQFIFQYYEEEERQRGNFPDRFSGHQFPNYSSELNVNALLLGDSALYLCASSFRGGIYGYTFGSGTRLTVV.

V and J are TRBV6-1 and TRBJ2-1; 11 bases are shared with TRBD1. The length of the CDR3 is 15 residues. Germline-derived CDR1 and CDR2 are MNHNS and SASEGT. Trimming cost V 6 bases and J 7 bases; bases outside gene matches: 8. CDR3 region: CASRGGTGGINEQFF. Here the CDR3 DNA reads TGTGCCAGCAGGGGCGGGACAGGGGGTATTAATGAGCAGTTCTTC.

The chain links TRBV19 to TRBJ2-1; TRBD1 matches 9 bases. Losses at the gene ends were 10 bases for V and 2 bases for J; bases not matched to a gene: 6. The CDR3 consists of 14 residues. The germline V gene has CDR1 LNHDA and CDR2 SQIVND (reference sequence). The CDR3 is CATRGQGAYNEQFF. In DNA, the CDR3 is TGTGCCACCCGGGGACAGGGCGCCTACAATGAGCAGTTCTTC.

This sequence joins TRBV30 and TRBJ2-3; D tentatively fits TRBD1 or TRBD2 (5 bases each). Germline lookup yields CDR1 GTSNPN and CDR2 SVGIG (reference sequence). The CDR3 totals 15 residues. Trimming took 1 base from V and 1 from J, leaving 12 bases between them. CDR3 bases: TGTGCCTGGAGTGATTATGGGACGCGCACAGATACGCAGTATTTT. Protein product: CAWSDYGTRTDTQYF.

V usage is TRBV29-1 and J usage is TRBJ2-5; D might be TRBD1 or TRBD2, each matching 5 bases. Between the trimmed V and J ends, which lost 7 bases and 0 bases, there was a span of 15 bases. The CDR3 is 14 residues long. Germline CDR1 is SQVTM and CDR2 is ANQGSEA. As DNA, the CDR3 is TGCAGCGCCCCACGGGACGGTTACCAAGAGACCCAGTACTTC. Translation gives CSAPRDGYQETQYF.

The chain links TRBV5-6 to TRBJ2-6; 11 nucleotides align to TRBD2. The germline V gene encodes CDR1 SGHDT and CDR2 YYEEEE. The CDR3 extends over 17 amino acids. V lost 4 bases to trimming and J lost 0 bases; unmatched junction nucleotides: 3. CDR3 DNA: TGTGCCAGCAGCGCGGGACTAGCGGCCTCTGGGGCCAACGTCCTGACTTTC. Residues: CASSAGLAASGANVLTF.

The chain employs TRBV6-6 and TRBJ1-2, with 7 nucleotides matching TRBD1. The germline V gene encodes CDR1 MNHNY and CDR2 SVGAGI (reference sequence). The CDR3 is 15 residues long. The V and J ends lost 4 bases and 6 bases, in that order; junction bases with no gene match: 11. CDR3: CASSSTGVIGNGYTF. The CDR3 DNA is TGTGCCAGCAGTTCAACAGGGGTTATAGGTAATGGCTACACCTTC.

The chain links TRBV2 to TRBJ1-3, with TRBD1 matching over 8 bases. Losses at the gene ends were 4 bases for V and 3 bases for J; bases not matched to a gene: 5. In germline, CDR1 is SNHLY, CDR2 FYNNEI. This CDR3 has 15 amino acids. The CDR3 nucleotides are TGTGCCAGCAGTGGACAGGGGATTAGTGGAAACACCATATATTTT. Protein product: CASSGQGISGNTIYF.

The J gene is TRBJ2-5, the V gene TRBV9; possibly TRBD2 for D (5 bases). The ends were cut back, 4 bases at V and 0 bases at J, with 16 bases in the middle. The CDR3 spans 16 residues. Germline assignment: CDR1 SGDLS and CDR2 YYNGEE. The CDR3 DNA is TGTGCCAGCAGCCCCGGGGAGCGGAGTTACCAAGAGACCCAGTACTTC. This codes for CASSPGERSYQETQYF.